This TCR beta chain was sequenced in a study of CD8 T cells in ankylosing spondylitis. Germline lookup yields CDR1 MNHEY and CDR2 SMNVEV (reference sequence). Trimming took off 3 bases at V and 7 bases at J, with 13 bases between the two ends. This CDR3 region has 15 residues. TCRdb analysed the 5' RACE reads with MiXCR anew, one entry per CDR3 protein. The sample has about 150,000 distinct CDR3 sequences; around 42% are singletons. Material for sequencing was synovial fluid, either unsorted or a sorted T cell fraction (not recorded which). The sequence was collected from a male donor with ankylosing spondylitis. This sequence joins TRBV27 and TRBJ1-6; no clear D. This chain's CDR3 is CASSFRAVRNSPLHF. The CDR3 bases are TGTGCCAGCAGTTTTAGGGCAGTCAGAAATTCACCCCTCCACTTT.